This TCR beta chain originates from a study of shared clonotypes between healthy human individuals (dated by TCRdb to the early 2020s). Describing the broader study: The cohort included a few men and two women between 18 and 49 years of age. Per donor, three plates each were used for CD4 naive and CD4 memory, two for CD8 naive, and one for CD8 memory. To estimate repertoire size and how much clonotypes are shared between individuals, the study performed deep sequencing of blood TCR repertoires from 4 to 6 healthy adults. Different laboratories and diverse techniques were used to prepare libraries and sequence TCR repertoires, to increase sequencing depth and limit assay-specific biases. Per donor, leukapheresis produced somewhere between about 0.9 and 9 billion PBMCs.

This clone has more than one count but fewer than ten. The antigen it binds to is not known. There are no base qualities to consult, and no much larger clone falls within one base. Study-level results and caveats: Naive subsets generally had larger estimated clonotype richness than memory subsets did. Incomplete sequencing was indicated by rarefaction of sorted-subset datasets, despite the large sequencing depth. Sampling was restricted to blood, and TCR repertoires in tissues likely differ from the TCR repertoires found in blood. Across four donors, about 5% of naive CD4, approximately 3.6% of naive CD8, 2.3% of memory CD4, and over 0.35% of memory CD8 clonotypes were shared. Compared with non-shared clonotypes, clonotypes shared by all four sorted-subset donors had higher generation probabilities. Based on pairwise subsampling, the degree of clonotype sharing among donors was expected to be affected by sequencing depth. Because the study included only a small number of donors, the genetic and exposure-history diversity represented was limited.

TCR CDR3 regions were amplified from genomic DNA by multiplex PCR using the deep immunoSEQ assay. Extracted genomic DNA from each cell subset was spread evenly across all wells of several immunoSEQ 96-well plates, with each plate serving as a replicate. Each replicate PCR for sorted subsets received about 180 ng genomic DNA, equal to about 29,000 T cell genomes. Purified libraries were measured with a Qubit 3.0 fluorometer, size-checked on a Bioanalyzer 2100, and measured again with the KAPA Library Quantification kit. Every immunoSEQ 96-well plate was sequenced on a separate single-read 150-cycle Illumina NextSeq 550 flow cell. The published analysis was carried out like this. Because the immunoSEQ output included only junctional sequences and no quality scores, the filtering could not be the same as the filtering used for full-length reads. To assign V/J genes and CDR3, sequences were annotated using PyIR, a Python wrapper for IgBLAST v1.9, with IMGT germline references. Reads with weak V/J assignments (E-value above 1e-6), missing CDR3, stop codons, out-of-frame junctions, or ambiguous translated residues were removed. V3J clonotypes were defined as sequences sharing an identical inferred V gene, J gene, and CDR3 amino acid sequence. To compute the percentage overlap between repertoires, the number of shared unique clonotypes was divided by the size of the smaller repertoire. Three approaches were used to assess repertoire richness: RTK rarefaction, the Chao1 estimator, and Recon v2.1 estimates of unobserved clonotypes. OLGA was used to compute generation probabilities for all TCRbeta clonotypes that the gDNA method yielded from a handful of donors. TCRdb retrieved this table from immuneACCESS and kept in-frame rearrangements only. Not all clones are present; in checked studies, unresolved V genes account for under half, and no reason is known for the remainder. That table gives V, J and clone size, and the DNA gave D and trimming. This sample comprises 2 million to 2.5 million clones, almost 96% of them detected only once. Roughly 0.13% of the sample belongs to the ten largest clones.

Trimming removed 0 bases from V and 6 bases from J, leaving 13 bases between the germline ends. Per the germline V gene, SGDLS is the CDR1 and YYNGEE is the CDR2. The CDR3 goes from the cysteine to the phenylalanine over 14 residues. Kept here is only the CDR3 DNA, which spans 42 bases and is read in frame from base 1. Healthy HIV-negative adults with no recently reported acute infections or vaccinations were included as donors. Every donor was a Caucasian adult living in Nashville, Tennessee, USA. CD4+ T cells were enriched by magnetic negative selection, after which naive cells were positively selected on CD45RA and the negative fraction was taken as the memory subset. Blood was collected by leukapheresis, and PBMCs were isolated by Ficoll-Histopaque density gradient centrifugation and then cryopreserved in liquid nitrogen vapor phase. Analytical flow cytometry was used to check the purity and quantity of each magnetically sorted T cell population. From each sorted fraction, genomic DNA was isolated and quantified by UV absorbance on a Nanodrop 2000c.

Recombination connected TRBV9 to TRBJ2-7; no D segment can be confidently identified. This TCR was sampled from a man aged 18 to 29 in good health. The sequenced sample consisted of naive CD4+ T cells sorted from blood. Taken with the paper, the label for cell subset or site translates to: CD45RA+ positively selected. The bases read TGTGCCAGCAGCGTAGGTGGGGAATCGGGCGAGCAGTACTTC. Protein translation: CASSVGGESGEQYF.